A single sample is the source of the 10 T cell receptor beta chains below, sequenced in a study of blood T cells in healthy people across ages. Through a sample-barcoded 5' primer and a J-beta primer mix, a second PCR was run for roughly 6 to 12 cycles. TCRdb redid the calling of the 5' RACE reads with MiXCR, one entry per CDR3 protein. The sample carries about 780,000 distinct CDR3 sequences, less than 60% recorded once. The sequenced material came from blood. These TCRs come from an elderly man in good health.

The sample holds a few counts of this clonotype. V usage is TRBV11-2 and J usage is TRBJ2-1; 10 bases line up with TRBD1. The CDR3 contains 15 residues. Germline V gene sequence: CDR1 SGHAT, CDR2 FQNNGV. J lost 6 bases, V lost 7 bases, and 9 bases had no gene match. The DNA for the CDR3 is TGTGCCAGCAACTTCGGGACAGGGGCCCCCAATGAGCAGTTCTTC. Its protein product is CASNFGTGAPNEQFF.

This clonotype was detected only once. One end of the junction fails to match germline, which may point to a read error. The CDR3 loop is CASSLPGGPYKEQFF. CDR3 bases: TGTGCCAGCAGCCTTCCAGGGGGCCCCTACAAGGAGCAGTTCTTC. V gene TRBV14 combines with J gene TRBJ2-1; 8 bases agree with TRBD1. The length of the CDR3 is 15 residues. Germline lookup yields CDR1 SGHDN and CDR2 FVKESK.

The J gene is TRBJ1-2, the V gene TRBV7-9, with D unresolved. The germline V gene encodes CDR1 SEHNR and CDR2 FQNEAQ (reference sequence). V lost 5 bases to trimming and J lost 2 bases, with 15 bases between them. The CDR3 consists of 15 residues. The CDR3 protein is CASSPQPGRNYGYTF. CDR3 nucleotides: TGTGCCAGCAGCCCTCAGCCCGGGAGGAACTATGGCTACACCTTC.

With respect to this clonotype: A single base separates this from a much larger clone, so it may be a read error. The V gene is TRBV20-1, the J gene TRBJ2-5; 7 nucleotides match TRBD2. The V and J ends lost 3 bases and 11 bases, in that order; junction bases with no gene match: 21. The CDR3 contains 16 residues. The germline V gene has CDR1 DFQATT and CDR2 SNEGSKA (reference sequence). CDR3 DNA: TGCAGTGCTAGGGGGGACGGGAGGCAATCCTACAATGAGCAGTACTTC. Its protein is CSARGDGRQSYNEQYF.

The gene calls are TRBV2 and TRBJ1-2; 9 bases match TRBD1. The germline V gene has CDR1 SNHLY and CDR2 FYNNEI. The junction had 8 bases not matched to a gene; V was cut back by 7 bases and J by 8 bases. CDR3 size: 13 residues. The CDR3, as DNA: TGTGCCAGCACTGCTCTCGGACAGGGGGGCTACACCTTC. It specifies CASTALGQGGYTF.

This clonotype was detected a few times. The CDR3 DNA is TGTGCCAGCAGTGACGACAAAGAGACCCAGTACTTC. Its protein product is CASSDDKETQYF. The V and J genes are TRBV25-1 and TRBJ2-5; D is unresolved. V was clipped by 3 bases and J by 3 bases, with 5 bases between them. There are 12 residues in the CDR3. Looked up from germline, CDR1 is MGHDK and CDR2 is SYGVNS. The variable domain in full, with the rest retrieved from reference TRBV25-1 and TRBJ2-5, is EADIYQTPRYLVIGTGKKITLECSQTMGHDKMYWYQQDPGMELHLIHYSYGVNSTEKGDLSSESTVSRIRTEHFPLTLESARPSHTSQYLCASSDDKETQYFGPGTRLLVL.

CDR3 residues: CASRRQGGETDTQYF. CDR3 bases: TGTGCCAGCAGGCGACAGGGTGGTGAGACAGATACGCAGTATTTT. This chain uses TRBV12-3 or TRBV12-4 with TRBJ2-3; TRBD1 agrees at 7 bases. The V and J ends lost 6 bases and 3 bases, in that order; junction bases with no gene match: 9. CDR3 length equals 15 residues.

The CDR3 here is CASSFFSGRHNEQFF. The CDR3, as DNA: TGTGCCAGCAGTTTTTTTAGCGGGAGGCACAATGAGCAGTTCTTC. This chain uses TRBV12-3 or TRBV12-4 with TRBJ2-1, with 10 nucleotides matching TRBD2. The CDR3 extends over 15 amino acids. V dropped 3 bases and J dropped 5; count of bases not matched to a gene: 4.

Concerning this clonotype itself: Mismatch with germline at one junction end may stem from a read error. The rearrangement uses TRBV12-3 or TRBV12-4 and TRBJ2-4; tentative D call: TRBD2 (5 bases). The CDR3 loop spans 14 amino acids. CDR3 coding DNA: TGTGCCAACAGTTTCGAGGGCTGGGGAAACATTCAGTACTTC. Its translation is CANSFEGWGNIQYF.

The chain joins TRBV20-1 to TRBJ2-1; a possible D gene is TRBD1 (6 bases). The V end lost 4 bases, the J end lost 15 bases, and 16 bases lay between the germline ends. The CDR3 runs 11 residues. CDR1 is DFQATT and CDR2 is SNEGSKA in the germline V gene (reference sequence). CDR3 bases: TGCAGTGCTACCCCAGGGGACCCCCTGTTCTTC. Translating it yields CSATPGDPLFF.